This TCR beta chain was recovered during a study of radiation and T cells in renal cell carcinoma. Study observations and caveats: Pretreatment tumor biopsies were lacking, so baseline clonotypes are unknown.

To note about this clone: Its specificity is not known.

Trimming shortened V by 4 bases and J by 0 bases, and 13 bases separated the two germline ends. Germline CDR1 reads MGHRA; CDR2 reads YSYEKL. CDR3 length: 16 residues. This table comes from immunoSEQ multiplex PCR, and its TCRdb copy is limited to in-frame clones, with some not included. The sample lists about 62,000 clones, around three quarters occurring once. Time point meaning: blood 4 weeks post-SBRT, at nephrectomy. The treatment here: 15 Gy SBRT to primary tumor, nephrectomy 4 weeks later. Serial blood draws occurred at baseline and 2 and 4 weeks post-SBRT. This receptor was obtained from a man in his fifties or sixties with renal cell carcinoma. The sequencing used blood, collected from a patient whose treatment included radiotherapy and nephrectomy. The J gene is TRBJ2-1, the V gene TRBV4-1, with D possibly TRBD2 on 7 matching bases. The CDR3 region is CASSLGGPSSYNEQFF. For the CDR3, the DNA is TGCGCCAGCAGCCTCGGGGGGCCGAGCTCCTACAATGAGCAGTTCTTC.